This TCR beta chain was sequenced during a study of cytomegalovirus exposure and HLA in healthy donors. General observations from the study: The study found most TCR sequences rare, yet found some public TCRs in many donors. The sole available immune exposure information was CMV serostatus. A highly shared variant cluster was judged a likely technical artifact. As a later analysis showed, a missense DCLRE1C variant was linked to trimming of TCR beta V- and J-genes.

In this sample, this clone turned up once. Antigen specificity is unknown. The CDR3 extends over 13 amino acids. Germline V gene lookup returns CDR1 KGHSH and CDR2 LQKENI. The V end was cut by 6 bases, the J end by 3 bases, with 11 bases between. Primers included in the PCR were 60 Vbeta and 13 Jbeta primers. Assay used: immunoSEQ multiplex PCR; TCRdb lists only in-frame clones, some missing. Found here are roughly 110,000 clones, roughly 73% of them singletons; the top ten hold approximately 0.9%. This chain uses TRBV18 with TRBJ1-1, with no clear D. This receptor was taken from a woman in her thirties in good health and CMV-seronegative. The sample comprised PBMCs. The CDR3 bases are TGTGCCAGCTCGCCCTTCGGGGACACTGAAGCTTTCTTT. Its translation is CASSPFGDTEAFF.